The 23 T cell receptor beta chains below come from one sample, sequenced in a study of post-analysis software for immune sequencing data. Broader study findings: Controls had lower frequencies than patients of roughly five TRBV segments, which included TRBV5-6, TRBV5-1 and TRBV20-1.

These receptors are not linked to any known antigen. TCR beta cDNA libraries had unique molecular identifiers. TCRdb analysed the PCR reads with MiXCR anew, one entry per CDR3 protein. The sample lists about 820,000 distinct CDR3 sequences; under 70% were seen once. The sequencing sample was made of blood. These receptor sequences come from a girl aged 10-17 years with multiple sclerosis.

This clonotype was detected only a few times. The genes are TRBV20-1 and TRBJ2-1; possibly TRBD2 for D (7 bases). Trimming pared 1 base from V and 7 bases from J, leaving 17 bases between. From germline, CDR1 is DFQATT and CDR2 SNEGSKA (reference sequence). CDR3 length: 15 residues. CDR3 loop: CSARVAGIRGNEQFF. The CDR3 nucleotides read TGCAGTGCTAGAGTAGCGGGCATAAGGGGGAATGAGCAGTTCTTC.

The CDR3 DNA reads TGCGCCAGCAGCTTGGAGGGCAGTCCAGGGAAACTGTTTTTT. It encodes CASSLEGSPGKLFF. The J gene is TRBJ1-4, the V gene TRBV5-1; D possibly corresponds to TRBD1 (5 bases). Trimming removed 0 bases at V and 11 bases at J, with 14 bases between. This CDR3 is built from 14 residues. The V gene's germline CDR1 is SGHRS and CDR2 YFSETQ.

This clonotype was seen only a few times. The gene calls are TRBV5-1 and TRBJ2-5; D may be TRBD2 (6 bases). Between the trimmed V and J ends, which lost 6 bases and 3 bases, there was a span of 18 bases. The CDR3 has 15 amino acids. Germline V gene sequence: CDR1 SGHRS, CDR2 YFSETQ. CDR3: CASNLGGTPKETQYF. The CDR3 nucleotides read TGCGCCAGCAACCTCGGAGGGACTCCAAAAGAGACCCAGTACTTC.

The chain uses TRBV20-1 and TRBJ2-1; 8 positions agree with TRBD2. The V gene's germline CDR1 is DFQATT and CDR2 SNEGSKA (reference sequence). The CDR3 runs to 16 residues. The ends lost 2 bases at V and 3 bases at J; junction bases unmatched: 9. The CDR3 region is CSARFLSGSHYNEQFF. The CDR3 nucleotides are TGCAGTGCTAGATTCCTCAGCGGGAGTCACTACAATGAGCAGTTCTTC.

This clonotype occurred a few times. The chain couples TRBV15 to TRBJ2-7; a possible D gene is TRBD1 (5 bases). Trimming shortened V by 0 bases and J by 2 bases, and 17 bases separated the two germline ends. The CDR3 contains 17 residues. Germline lookup yields CDR1 LNHNV and CDR2 YYDKDF (reference sequence). This CDR3 is CATSRDPLGQATYEQYF. As DNA, the CDR3 is TGTGCCACCAGCAGAGACCCGCTGGGGCAGGCGACCTACGAGCAGTACTTC.

This sequence joins TRBV20-1 and TRBJ2-1; TRBD2 agrees at 14 bases. The CDR3 runs 18 residues. Germline lookup yields CDR1 DFQATT and CDR2 SNEGSKA (reference sequence). V shed 0 bases and J 10 bases; nucleotides not matched to a gene: 14. CDR3 DNA sequence: TGCAGTGCTAGAGATCTGGATGCTGGGACTAGCGGGAGTTCGGAGCAGTTCTTC. It encodes CSARDLDAGTSGSSEQFF.

The rearrangement uses TRBV29-1 and TRBJ1-2; 9 bases map to TRBD1. Germline V gene lookup returns CDR1 SQVTM and CDR2 ANQGSEA. The trim removed 7 bases at V and 6 bases at J, leaving 9 bases unmatched. The CDR3 runs 13 residues. The CDR3 region is CSGGTGSRDGYTF. The CDR3 DNA sequence: TGCAGCGGCGGGACAGGGAGTAGGGATGGCTACACCTTC.

The chain joins TRBV20-1 to TRBJ1-4, with D perhaps TRBD1 (5 bases). CDR1 DFQATT and CDR2 SNEGSKA come from the germline V gene (reference sequence). V was clipped by 3 bases and J by 0 bases, with 11 bases between them. This CDR3 has 15 amino acids. In DNA form, the CDR3 reads TGCAGTGCTAGGAGACAGCCAGCAACTAATGAAAAACTGTTTTTT. It yields the protein CSARRQPATNEKLFF.

The chain uses TRBV25-1 and TRBJ2-1; unclear D gene. V was cut by 8 bases and J by 7 bases, with 21 bases left in between. Germline V CDR1 and CDR2: MGHDK, SYGVNS. CDR3 length: 15 amino acids. In nucleotides, the CDR3 is TGTGCCAGCGCGAGGACGGACGGTGGGGTTAATGAGCAGTTCTTC. It specifies CASARTDGGVNEQFF.

This clonotype appeared a few times. This rearrangement joins TRBV7-2 to TRBJ2-2; TRBD2 matches at 7 bases. Germline assignment: CDR1 SGHTA and CDR2 FQGNSA. Trimming took 3 bases from V and 4 from J; bases not matched to a gene: 2. The CDR3 has 14 amino acids. The CDR3 loop is CASSFTGGTGELFF. CDR3 coding DNA: TGTGCCAGCAGCTTTACGGGAGGCACCGGGGAGCTGTTTTTT.

V is TRBV20-1 and J is TRBJ2-4; no definite D call. The J call is in doubt because the DNA end fits TRBJ2-7 better. Germline loops: CDR1 DFQATT, CDR2 SNEGSKA (reference sequence). The CDR3 has 11 amino acids. Here the CDR3 reads CSVRGLHEQYF. The DNA for the CDR3 is TGCAGTGTCAGAGGCCTACACGAGCAGTACTTC.

This chain connects TRBV20-1 to TRBJ2-5; D is perhaps TRBD2 (6 bases). The closer fit of TRBJ2-7 to the DNA end suggests the J call may be wrong. Germline values: CDR1 DFQATT, CDR2 SNEGSKA (reference sequence). The CDR3 has 13 residues. For the CDR3, the DNA is TGCAGTGCTACAAGACTAGGATCCCCCGAGCAGTACTTC. Amino acid sequence: CSATRLGSPEQYF.

This clonotype appeared a few times. CDR3 nucleotides: TGTGCCTGGACAGCTCGGGGTTTAGAGCAGTTCTTC. This sequence encodes CAWTARGLEQFF. The chain employs TRBV30 and TRBJ2-1; tentatively, D is TRBD2 (5 bases). This CDR3 comprises 12 residues. V was clipped by 4 bases and J by 10 bases, with 14 bases between them. Germline assignment: CDR1 GTSNPN and CDR2 SVGIG (reference sequence).

The chain joins TRBV29-1 to TRBJ2-7; maybe TRBD1 (5 bases). Germline CDR1 SQVTM, CDR2 ANQGSEA. The ends were cut back, 7 bases at V and 1 base at J, with 14 bases in the middle. The CDR3 extends over 13 amino acids. CDR3 nucleotides: TGCAGCGCCGTTGACAGCTCATCCTACGAGCAGTACTTC. Translated: CSAVDSSSYEQYF.

This clonotype showed up just a few times. V usage is TRBV5-1 and J usage is TRBJ1-1; a weak D match, TRBD1 (5 bases). CDR3 size: 14 residues. The germline gives CDR1 SGHRS, CDR2 YFSETQ. V lost 0 bases and J 0 bases, leaving 6 bases between the germline ends. The DNA for the CDR3 is TGCGCCAGCAGCTTGGCCAGGGTGAACACTGAAGCTTTCTTT. Protein sequence: CASSLARVNTEAFF.

This clonotype was recorded a few times. The rearrangement uses TRBV7-9 and TRBJ2-7; D not resolved. Trimming stripped 5 bases from V and 0 bases from J, with 20 bases between. The CDR3 covers 17 residues. The V gene's germline CDR1 is SEHNR and CDR2 FQNEAQ (reference sequence). As DNA, the CDR3 is TGTGCCAGCAGCGACATTAGTTTTCCGGCGAGCTCCTACGAGCAGTACTTC. This encodes CASSDISFPASSYEQYF.

The chain combines TRBV4-1 with TRBJ2-7; D may be TRBD2 (6 bases). The germline gives CDR1 MGHRA, CDR2 YSYEKL. Trimming shortened V by 4 bases and J by 3 bases, and 16 bases separated the two germline ends. This CDR3 has 15 amino acids. The CDR3 DNA reads as TGCGCCAGCAGCCTCGGTTGGCTAGCGAACTACGAGCAGTACTTC. Its translation: CASSLGWLANYEQYF.

In its sample, this clonotype was seen once. V and J are TRBV4-2 and TRBJ2-1, with D tentatively TRBD2 (6 bases). CDR1 is LGHNA, CDR2 YNFKEQ, per germline. Trimming removed 0 bases from V and 4 bases from J, with 13 bases in between. The CDR3 runs to 16 residues. The CDR3 region is CASSQEWRDGYNEQFF. The CDR3 coding sequence is TGTGCCAGCAGCCAAGAATGGCGGGATGGGTACAATGAGCAGTTCTTC.

Note on this clonotype: One junction end disagrees with the germline gene, perhaps due to a read error. The rearrangement links TRBV12-3 or TRBV12-4 to TRBJ2-7; D might be TRBD2 (6 bases). The DNA end lines up better with TRBJ2-5; the J call may be wrong. CDR3 length equals 15 residues. The CDR3 nucleotides read TGTGCCAGCAGTCACCTTGGGCGGGGCCAAGGGACCCAGTACTTC. It specifies CASSHLGRGQGTQYF.

V usage is TRBV10-3 and J usage is TRBJ2-1; D may be TRBD2 (5 bases). Germline V lookup: CDR1 ENHRY, CDR2 SYGVKD. Trimming stripped 2 bases from V and 0 bases from J, with 5 bases between. The CDR3 runs to 14 residues. The CDR3 spells CAISEAGSYNEQFF. The DNA for the CDR3 is TGTGCCATCAGTGAGGCGGGCTCCTACAATGAGCAGTTCTTC.

V and J are TRBV7-3 and TRBJ2-1; the D gene could be TRBD1 or TRBD2 (5 bases each). The CDR3 has 18 residues. Looked up from germline, CDR1 is SGHTA and CDR2 is FQGTGA. Trimming took 4 bases from V and 3 from J, leaving 22 bases between them. CDR3 DNA sequence: TGTGCCAGCAGCTCGGACCCGACTGGGACGTTCCTCTACAATGAGCAGTTCTTC. It yields the protein CASSSDPTGTFLYNEQFF.

This clonotype has only a few counts. This chain uses TRBV12-3 or TRBV12-4 with TRBJ2-7; D is tentatively TRBD1 or TRBD2 (5 bases each). V was shortened by 3 bases and J by 4 bases, with 13 bases between the two germline ends. The CDR3 covers 14 residues. CDR3 in amino acids: CASSLTGPKYEQYF. CDR3 coding DNA: TGTGCCAGCAGTTTGACGGGACCGAAATACGAGCAGTACTTC.

This clonotype was detected a few times. CDR3 sequence reads: CASSGTSGTTVREQYF. CDR3 sequence (DNA): TGCGCCAGCAGCGGCACTTCCGGGACAACGGTCCGCGAGCAGTACTTC. The rearrangement uses TRBV5-1 and TRBJ2-7; a possible D gene is TRBD1 (6 bases). Trimming left V 4 bases short and J 6 bases short, with 23 bases between. Germline CDR1 and CDR2: SGHRS and YFSETQ. The CDR3 is made up of 16 amino acids.